The present TCR beta chain was sequenced within a study of beta chain features in type 1 diabetes. Study-level findings and limits: Shortening that was moderate but significant affected the TCRB CDR3s of Type 1 diabetes patients in all four CD4+ subsets. Insertions at VDJ junctions were less frequent in type 1 diabetes patients. These patients also deleted more nucleotides at the same junctions.

The investigators reverse transcribed all of the isolated RNA, so they sequenced expressed TCRB transcripts. Read counts averaged approximately 3.5 million for samples of naive, central memory and regulatory T cells. Using immunoSEQ multiplex PCR, the repertoire was profiled, and TCRdb retains in-frame clones only, with some absent. The table lists around 400,000 clones, over 10% of them singletons. Between the trimmed V and J ends, which lost 6 bases and 6 bases, there was a span of 8 bases. The germline V gene encodes CDR1 MNHNY and CDR2 SVGAGI (reference sequence). This CDR3 has 11 residues. This clone appeared a few times. Its antigen is unidentified.

This TCR came from a man aged 18 to 30 in good health. The sequenced sample was naive CD4+ T cells from blood. The rearrangement joins TRBV6-6 to TRBJ1-2; D unclear. The CDR3 is CASSEVDGYTF. In DNA, the CDR3 is TGTGCCAGCAGCGAGGTGGATGGCTACACCTTC.